This TCR beta chain was captured in a study of patients and donors after allogeneic stem cell transplantation. Germline assignment: CDR1 LNHNV and CDR2 YYDKDF (reference sequence). The length of the CDR3 is 15 residues. With 0 bases removed from V and 5 bases from J, the gap between germline ends came to 10 bases. TCRdb re-called the RT-PCR reads with MiXCR, one entry per CDR3 protein. Here the sample spans about 150,000 distinct CDR3 sequences, 30% to 45% being singletons. The sequence came from a human donor who was either an allogeneic HSCT recipient or a stem cell or donor lymphocyte infusion donor (not recorded which). It is not recorded whose cells these are; they may come from a transplant donor. The sequenced material came from blood, either unsorted or a sorted T cell fraction (not recorded which). The V gene is TRBV15, the J gene TRBJ2-2; tentative D call: TRBD1 (6 bases). The CDR3 protein is CATSRDAGETGELFF. The CDR3 nucleotides are TGTGCCACCAGCAGAGATGCAGGGGAAACCGGGGAGCTGTTTTTT.